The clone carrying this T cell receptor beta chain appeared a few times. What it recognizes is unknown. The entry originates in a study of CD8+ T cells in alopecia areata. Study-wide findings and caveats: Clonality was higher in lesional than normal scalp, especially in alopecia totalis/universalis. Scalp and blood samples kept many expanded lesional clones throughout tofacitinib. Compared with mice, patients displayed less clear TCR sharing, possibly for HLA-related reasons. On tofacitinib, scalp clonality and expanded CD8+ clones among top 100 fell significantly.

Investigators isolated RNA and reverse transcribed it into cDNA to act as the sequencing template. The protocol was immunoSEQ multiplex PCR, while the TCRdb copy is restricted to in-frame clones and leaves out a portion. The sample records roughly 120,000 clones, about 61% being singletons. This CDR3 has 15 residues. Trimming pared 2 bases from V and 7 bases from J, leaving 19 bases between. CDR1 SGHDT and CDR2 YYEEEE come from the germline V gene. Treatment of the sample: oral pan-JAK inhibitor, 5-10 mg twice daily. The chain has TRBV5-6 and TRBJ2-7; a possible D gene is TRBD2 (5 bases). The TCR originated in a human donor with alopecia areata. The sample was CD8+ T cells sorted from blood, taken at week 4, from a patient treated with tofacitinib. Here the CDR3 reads CASSLPGPSTGEQYF. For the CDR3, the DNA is TGTGCCAGCAGCTTACCGGGCCCATCGACGGGGGAGCAGTACTTC.